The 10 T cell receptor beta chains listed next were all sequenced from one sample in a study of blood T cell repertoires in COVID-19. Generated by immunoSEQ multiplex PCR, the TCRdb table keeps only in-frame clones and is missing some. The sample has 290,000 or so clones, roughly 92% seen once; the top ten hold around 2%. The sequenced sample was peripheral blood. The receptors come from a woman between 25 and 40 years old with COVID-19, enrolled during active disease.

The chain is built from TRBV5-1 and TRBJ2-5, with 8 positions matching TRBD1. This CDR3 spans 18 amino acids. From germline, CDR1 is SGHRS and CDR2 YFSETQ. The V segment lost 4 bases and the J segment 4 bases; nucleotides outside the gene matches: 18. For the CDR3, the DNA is TGCGCCAGCAGCCATACTCCTCAGCAGAGACAGGGGATAGAGACCCAGTACTTC. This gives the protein CASSHTPQQRQGIETQYF.

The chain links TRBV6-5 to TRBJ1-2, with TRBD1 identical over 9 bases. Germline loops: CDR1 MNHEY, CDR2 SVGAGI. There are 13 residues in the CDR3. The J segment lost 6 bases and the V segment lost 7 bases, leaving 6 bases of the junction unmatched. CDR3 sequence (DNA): TGTGCCAGCACCCTGGACAGGGGAGATGGCTACACCTTC. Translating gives CASTLDRGDGYTF.

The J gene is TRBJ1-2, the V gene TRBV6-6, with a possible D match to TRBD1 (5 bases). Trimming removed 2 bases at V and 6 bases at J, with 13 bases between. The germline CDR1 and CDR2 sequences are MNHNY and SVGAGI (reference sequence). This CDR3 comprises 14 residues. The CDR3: CASSYPDSTNGYTF. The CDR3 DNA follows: TGTGCCAGCAGTTACCCTGACAGCACCAATGGCTACACCTTC.

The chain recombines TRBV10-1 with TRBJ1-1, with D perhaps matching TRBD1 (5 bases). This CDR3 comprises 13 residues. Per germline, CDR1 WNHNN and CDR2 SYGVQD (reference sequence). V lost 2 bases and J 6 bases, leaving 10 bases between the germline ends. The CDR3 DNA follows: TGCGCCAGCAGTGAGAAGGGGTCGGCTGAAGCTTTCTTT. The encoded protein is CASSEKGSAEAFF.

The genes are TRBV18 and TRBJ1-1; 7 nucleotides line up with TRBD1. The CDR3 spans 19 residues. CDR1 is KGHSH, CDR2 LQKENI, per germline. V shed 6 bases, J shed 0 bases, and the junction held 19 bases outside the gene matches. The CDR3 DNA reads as TGTGCCAGCTCCGACGTATACTCCCCACAGGGGCCCCTGAACACTGAAGCTTTCTTT. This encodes CASSDVYSPQGPLNTEAFF.

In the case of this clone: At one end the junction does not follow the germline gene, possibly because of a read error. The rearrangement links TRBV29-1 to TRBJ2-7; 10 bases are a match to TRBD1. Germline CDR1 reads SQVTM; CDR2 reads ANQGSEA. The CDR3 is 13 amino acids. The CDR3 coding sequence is TGCAGCGCACGACAGGGGGCCTCCCACGAGCAGTACTTC. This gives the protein CSARQGASHEQYF.

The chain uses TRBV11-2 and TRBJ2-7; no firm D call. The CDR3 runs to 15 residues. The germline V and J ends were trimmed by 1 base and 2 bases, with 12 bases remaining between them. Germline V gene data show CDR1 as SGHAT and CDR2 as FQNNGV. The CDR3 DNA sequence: TGTGCCAGCAGCTTAGTCCCAGGCAACCCCTACGAGCAGTACTTC. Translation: CASSLVPGNPYEQYF.

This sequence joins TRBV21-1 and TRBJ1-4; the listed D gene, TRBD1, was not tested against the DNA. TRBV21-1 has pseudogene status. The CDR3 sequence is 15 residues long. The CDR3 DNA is TGTGCCAGCAGCAAAGCGGGACAGGGGGCGGAAAAACTGTTTTTT. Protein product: CASSKAGQGAEKLFF.

The CDR3 reads CASSPPGLGIRELFF. The DNA of the CDR3 is TGTGCCAGCAGCCCACCGGGACTAGGAATCCGGGAGCTGTTTTTT. V is TRBV5-8 and J is TRBJ2-2; 8 bases map to TRBD2. Germline-derived CDR1 and CDR2 are SGHTS and YDEGEE. CDR3 length: 15 residues. J lost 9 bases, V lost 4 bases, and 11 bases had no gene match.

CDR3 sequence: CASSHGLAGMDGDTQYF. The CDR3 region has the DNA TGTGCCAGCAGCCACGGACTAGCGGGAATGGATGGGGATACGCAGTATTTT. The J gene is TRBJ2-3, the V gene TRBV7-3; 12 nucleotides align to TRBD2. This CDR3 contains 17 residues. V was pared by 5 bases and J by 6 bases, with 12 bases of the junction left unmatched. CDR1 is SGHTA, CDR2 FQGTGA, per germline.